The entry below describes one T cell receptor (beta chain). The entry originates in a study of blood T cell repertoires in COVID-19. Study context: COVID-19 samples, acute and convalescent, were from the United States, Italy and Spain. T cells, B-cell-depleted T cells, or PBMCs provided the cDNA or gDNA that served as material.

In the source study's methods: Amplification with reference gene primers provided the estimates of nucleated cell counts. Measured with immunoSEQ multiplex PCR; TCRdb has only the in-frame clones, and not every one. That table supplies the V and J calls and clone size; D and trimming were determined from the DNA. The data hold about 70,000 clones, with roughly 90% observed a single time. This TCR derives from a man over 45 with acute or convalescent COVID-19. Sequenced: peripheral blood.

This chain's CDR3 is CASSDNRGRTEAFF. CDR3 DNA sequence: TGTGCCAGCAGTGACAACAGGGGGCGAACTGAAGCTTTCTTT. The chain uses TRBV6-1 and TRBJ1-1; 9 bases match TRBD1. The CDR3 contains 14 residues. In germline, CDR1 is MNHNS, CDR2 SASEGT. Trimming cost V 3 bases and J 5 bases; bases outside gene matches: 4.